These T cell receptor beta chains were read from a single sample in a study of blood T cell repertoires in COVID-19. Repertoires were generated with immunoSEQ multiplex PCR, while TCRdb's copy carries only in-frame clones and drops some. The table has fewer than 25,000 clones, 91% seen once. Material: peripheral blood. These receptors all come from a woman between 70 and 85 years old with active COVID-19. Both conserved end residues are part of each CDR3. A D gene is named only where the DNA matches it firmly. Part of the rows lack a size; the others show once, few, many or a class for expanded clones.

V gene: TRBV3-1/TRBV3-2
J gene: TRBJ2-7
clone size: NA
D gene: TRBD2
CDR3 DNA: TGTGCCAGCAGCCAACCTAGCGGATCCTACGAGCAGTACTTC
CDR3 protein: CASSQPSGSYEQYF

V gene: TRBV28
J gene: TRBJ2-7
clone size: NA
D gene: TRBD1
CDR3 DNA: TGTGCCAGCAGTCCCTCGGACAGGGTCAGCTACGAGCAGTACTTC
CDR3 protein: CASSPSDRVSYEQYF

V gene: TRBV2
J gene: TRBJ2-3
clone size: once
D gene: TRBD1
CDR3 DNA: TGTGCCAGCGAGGGGGCAATCATTAACACAGATACGCAGTATTTT
CDR3 protein: CASEGAIINTDTQYF

V gene: TRBV27
J gene: TRBJ2-1
clone size: NA
D gene: NA
CDR3 DNA: TGTGCCAGCAGTTCCGGACAGTTTATGAATGAGCAGTTCTTC
CDR3 protein: CASSSGQFMNEQFF

V gene: TRBV14
J gene: TRBJ2-1
clone size: once
D gene: NA
CDR3 DNA: TGTGCCAGCAGCCAAGATCAGGGGAACTACAATGAGCAGTTCTTC
CDR3 protein: CASSQDQGNYNEQFF

V gene: TRBV2
J gene: TRBJ2-7
clone size: NA
D gene: TRBD2
CDR3 DNA: TGTGCCAGCACCTCCAGCGGGAGGGTGGGGGAGCAGTACTTC
CDR3 protein: CASTSSGRVGEQYF

V gene: TRBV6-5
J gene: TRBJ2-7
clone size: NA
D gene: NA
CDR3 DNA: TGTGCCAGCAGTTACGGGCGGTCCGGGACCTACGAGCAGTACTTC
CDR3 protein: CASSYGRSGTYEQYF

V gene: TRBV19
J gene: TRBJ2-2
clone size: NA
D gene: TRBD1
CDR3 DNA: TGTGCCAGTAGTTTAGGACAGGCTAGCACCGGGGAGCTGTTTTTT
CDR3 protein: CASSLGQASTGELFF

V gene: TRBV5-1
J gene: TRBJ2-5
clone size: NA
D gene: NA
CDR3 DNA: TGCGCCAGCAGCTCGGGCGGAGGGTCCCGCCCCCAAGAGACCCAGTACTTC
CDR3 protein: CASSSGGGSRPQETQYF

V gene: TRBV11-2
J gene: TRBJ2-3
clone size: NA
D gene: TRBD2
CDR3 DNA: TGTGCCAGCAGCTTTAGCGGGAGGGCGGGCAGGGATACGCAGTATTTT
CDR3 protein: CASSFSGRAGRDTQYF

V gene: TRBV27
J gene: TRBJ1-1
clone size: NA
D gene: TRBD1
CDR3 DNA: TGTGCCAGCAACCGACAGGGGCCGAACACTGAAGCTTTCTTT
CDR3 protein: CASNRQGPNTEAFF

V gene: TRBV10-3
J gene: TRBJ2-1
clone size: NA
D gene: NA
CDR3 DNA: TGTGCCACCGCCTTCGACGGGTACAATGAGCAGTTCTTC
CDR3 protein: CATAFDGYNEQFF

V gene: TRBV27
J gene: TRBJ2-4
clone size: NA
D gene: TRBD2
CDR3 DNA: TGTGCCAGCAAGACTAGCGGGAGTAGAATTCAGTACTTC
CDR3 protein: CASKTSGSRIQYF

V gene: TRBV15
J gene: TRBJ2-7
clone size: NA
D gene: TRBD2
CDR3 DNA: TGTGCCACCAGCAATCTAGCGGTTGCGTCCTACGAGCAGTACTTC
CDR3 protein: CATSNLAVASYEQYF

V gene: TRBV10-3
J gene: TRBJ2-5
clone size: NA
D gene: TRBD2
CDR3 DNA: TGTGCCACCGGGACTAGCGGGAGGGCCGCGGAGACCCAGTACTTC
CDR3 protein: CATGTSGRAAETQYF

V gene: TRBV5-6
J gene: TRBJ2-1
clone size: NA
D gene: TRBD2
CDR3 DNA: TGTGCCAGCAGCTCTAGCGGGAGGCCCTACAATGAGCAGTTCTTC
CDR3 protein: CASSSSGRPYNEQFF

V gene: TRBV5-4
J gene: TRBJ2-7
clone size: NA
D gene: TRBD2
CDR3 DNA: TGTGCCAGCACTTTAGCGGGAGGCAGCTCCTACGAGCAGTACTTC
CDR3 protein: CASTLAGGSSYEQYF

V gene: TRBV3-1/TRBV3-2
J gene: TRBJ2-5
clone size: NA
D gene: TRBD2
CDR3 DNA: TGTGCCAGCAGCCAACGAACTAGCGGCACTCGCCAAGAGACCCAGTACTTC
CDR3 protein: CASSQRTSGTRQETQYF

V gene: TRBV14
J gene: TRBJ1-1
clone size: NA
D gene: NA
CDR3 DNA: TGTGCCAGCAACAAAGGAGGAGTGGGCACTGAAGCTTTCTTT
CDR3 protein: CASNKGGVGTEAFF

V gene: TRBV7-2
J gene: TRBJ2-7
clone size: NA
D gene: NA
CDR3 DNA: TGTGCCAGCAGCTCCCAGGATACCTACGAGCAGTACTTC
CDR3 protein: CASSSQDTYEQYF